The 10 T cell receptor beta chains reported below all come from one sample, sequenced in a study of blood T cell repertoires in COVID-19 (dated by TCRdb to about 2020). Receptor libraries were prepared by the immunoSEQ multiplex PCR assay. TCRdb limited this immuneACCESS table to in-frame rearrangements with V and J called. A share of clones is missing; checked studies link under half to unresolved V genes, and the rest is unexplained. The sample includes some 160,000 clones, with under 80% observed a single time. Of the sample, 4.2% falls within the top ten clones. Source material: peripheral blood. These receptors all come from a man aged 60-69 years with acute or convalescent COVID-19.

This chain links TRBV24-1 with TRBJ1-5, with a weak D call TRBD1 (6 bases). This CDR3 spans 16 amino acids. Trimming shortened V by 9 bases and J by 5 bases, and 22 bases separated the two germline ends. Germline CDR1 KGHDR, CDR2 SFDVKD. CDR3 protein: CATSKGGGRLDQPQHF. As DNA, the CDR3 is TGTGCCACCTCGAAGGGAGGGGGTCGGCTCGATCAGCCCCAGCATTTT.

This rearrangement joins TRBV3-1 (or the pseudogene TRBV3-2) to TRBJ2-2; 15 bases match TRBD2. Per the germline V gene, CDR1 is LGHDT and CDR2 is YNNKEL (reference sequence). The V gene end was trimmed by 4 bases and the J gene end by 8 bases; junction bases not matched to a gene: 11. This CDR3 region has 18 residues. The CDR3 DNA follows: TGTGCCAGCAGCCCGAACCCGGGACTAGCGGGAGGAGGTGGGGAGCTGTTTTTT. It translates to CASSPNPGLAGGGGELFF.

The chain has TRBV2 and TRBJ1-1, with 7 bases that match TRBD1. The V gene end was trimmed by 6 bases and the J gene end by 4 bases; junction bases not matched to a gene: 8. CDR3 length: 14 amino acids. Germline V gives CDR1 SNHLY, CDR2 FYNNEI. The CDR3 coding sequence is TGTGCCAGCAGCGCAAGGGGGCAGGGCACTGAAGCTTTCTTT. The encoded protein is CASSARGQGTEAFF.

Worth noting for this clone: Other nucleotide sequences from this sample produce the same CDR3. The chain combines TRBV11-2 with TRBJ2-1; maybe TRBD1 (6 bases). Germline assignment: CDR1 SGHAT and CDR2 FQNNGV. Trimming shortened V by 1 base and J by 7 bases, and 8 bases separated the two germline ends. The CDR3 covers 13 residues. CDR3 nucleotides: TGTGCCAGCAGCTTAGTCAGGGGTAATGAGCAGTTCTTC. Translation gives CASSLVRGNEQFF.

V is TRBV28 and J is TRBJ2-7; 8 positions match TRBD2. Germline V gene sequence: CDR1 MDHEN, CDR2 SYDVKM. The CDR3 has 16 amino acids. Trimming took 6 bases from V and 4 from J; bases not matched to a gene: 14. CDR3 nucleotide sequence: TGTGCCAGCAGCCCCGGGGGTAGCGGGAACGGGTACGAGCAGTACTTC. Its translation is CASSPGGSGNGYEQYF.

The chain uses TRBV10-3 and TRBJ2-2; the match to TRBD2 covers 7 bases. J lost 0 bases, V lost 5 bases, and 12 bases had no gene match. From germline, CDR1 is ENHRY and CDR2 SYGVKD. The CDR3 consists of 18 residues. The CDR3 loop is CAISPLGLAASNTGELFF. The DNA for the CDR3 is TGTGCCATCAGTCCATTGGGGCTAGCGGCTTCGAACACCGGGGAGCTGTTTTTT.

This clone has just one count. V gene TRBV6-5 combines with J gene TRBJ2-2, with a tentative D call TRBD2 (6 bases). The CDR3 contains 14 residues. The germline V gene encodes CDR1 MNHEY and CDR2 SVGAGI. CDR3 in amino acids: CAIGSGLDIGELFF. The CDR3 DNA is TGTGCTATAGGTAGCGGTCTCGATATTGGGGAGCTGTTTTTT.

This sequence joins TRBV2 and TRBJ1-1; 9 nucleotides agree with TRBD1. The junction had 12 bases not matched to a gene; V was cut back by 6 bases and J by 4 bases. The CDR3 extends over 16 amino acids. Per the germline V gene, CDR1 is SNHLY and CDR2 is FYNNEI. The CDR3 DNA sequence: TGTGCCAGCAGCTCCTCAACAGGGGGCGAAAGCACTGAAGCTTTCTTT. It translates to CASSSSTGGESTEAFF.

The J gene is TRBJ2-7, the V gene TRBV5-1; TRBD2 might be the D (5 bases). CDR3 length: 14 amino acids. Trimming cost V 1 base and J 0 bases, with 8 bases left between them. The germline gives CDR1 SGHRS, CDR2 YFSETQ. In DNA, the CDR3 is TGCGCCAGCAGCTTGTATGCGGGCTCCTACGAGCAGTACTTC. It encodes CASSLYAGSYEQYF.

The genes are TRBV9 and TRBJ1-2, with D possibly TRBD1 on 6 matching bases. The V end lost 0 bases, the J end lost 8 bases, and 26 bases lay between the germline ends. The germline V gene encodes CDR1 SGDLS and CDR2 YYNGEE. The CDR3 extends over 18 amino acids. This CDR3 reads CASSVGEAATGYLKGYTF. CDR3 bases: TGTGCCAGCAGCGTAGGAGAGGCTGCGACAGGATATCTTAAGGGCTACACCTTC.